This T cell receptor beta chain was identified during a study of blood T cell repertoires in COVID-19. Study in general: In each case, the material was cDNA or gDNA derived from T cells, B-cell-depleted T cells, or PBMCs.

Authors' processing steps: Counts of nucleated cells, estimated from reference gene primer amplification, were obtained. Only in-frame clones appear in the TCRdb table, and some are missing; sequencing was by immunoSEQ multiplex PCR. V and J calls and clone size are copied from that table; D and trimming were computed from the DNA. In the table there are roughly 76,000 clones, around nine tenths of which are singletons. The CDR3 covers 15 residues. CDR1 is SGHVS and CDR2 is FQNEAQ in the germline V gene. V was trimmed by 0 bases and J by 4 bases, leaving 12 bases between them. Adults between roughly 18 and 95 years of age took part from about 24 US areas. Clinical histories supplied by participants themselves formed the basis of cohort assignment.

V and J are TRBV7-8 and TRBJ1-2; TRBD1 is a possible D gene (5 bases). Sequencing used PBMCs or T cells enriched from blood (not recorded which). This receptor was identified in a woman aged 50 to 65 with acute COVID-19. CDR3 nucleotide sequence: TGTGCCAGCAGCTTAGCGGGCAGGGTCGGCTATGGCTACACCTTC. The encoded protein is CASSLAGRVGYGYTF.